In this sample, the clone carrying this T cell receptor beta chain turned up once. Its antigen is still unknown. This record belongs to a study of Ad26.COV2.S vaccination and SARS-CoV-2 variants. Notes on the study in general: The authors reported substantial breadth in spike-specific CD8+ and CD4+ T cell responses after vaccination. Across vaccine and placebo recipients, the breadth of non-spike TCRs was similar.

The assay was immunoSEQ multiplex PCR, and TCRdb's table has in-frame clones only and misses some. The sample holds hundreds of thousands of clones, around 90% seen once. Documented treatment: around 19 received Ad26.COV2.S at low or high dose, single or two shots; 5 received placebo; per-sample allocation not given. Specimen acquisition occurred on day 63 following the initial vaccine or placebo injection. V was cut by 3 bases and J by 11 bases, with 19 bases left in between. The CDR3 spans 14 residues. Germline-derived CDR1 and CDR2 are SGHAT and FQNNGV. This chain uses TRBV11-2 with TRBJ1-1; a possible D gene is TRBD1 (5 bases). The specimen comprised peripheral blood, sampled in a trial of Ad26.COV2.S vaccine versus placebo. The clonotype originates from a person aged 18-65 years who received the Ad26.COV2.S COVID-19 vaccine or a placebo. Here the CDR3 DNA reads TGTGCCAGCAGCTTGCCCCGGGACCCCACGCGGGCTTTCTTT. It specifies CASSLPRDPTRAFF.